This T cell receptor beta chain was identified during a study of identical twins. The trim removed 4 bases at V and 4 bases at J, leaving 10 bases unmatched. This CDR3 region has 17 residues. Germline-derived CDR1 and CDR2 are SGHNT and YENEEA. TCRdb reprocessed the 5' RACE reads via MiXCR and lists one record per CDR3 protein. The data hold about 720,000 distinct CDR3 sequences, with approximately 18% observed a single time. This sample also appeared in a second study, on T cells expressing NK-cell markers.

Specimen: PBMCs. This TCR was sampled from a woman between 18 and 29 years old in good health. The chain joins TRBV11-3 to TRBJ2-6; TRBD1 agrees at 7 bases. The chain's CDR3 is CASSSFPDRAGANVLTF. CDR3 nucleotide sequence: TGTGCCAGCAGCTCCTTCCCTGACAGGGCCGGGGCCAACGTCCTGACTTTC.